The entry that follows covers one T cell receptor (beta chain) sequence. One end of the junction is discordant with germline, which a read error may explain. The sample is drawn from a study of cytomegalovirus exposure and HLA in healthy donors. Amplification used 60 Vbeta primers and 13 Jbeta primers. Generated by immunoSEQ multiplex PCR, the TCRdb table keeps only in-frame clones and is missing some. The sample lists roughly 150,000 clones, approximately 80% occurring once. The CDR3 covers 21 residues. Germline-derived CDR1 and CDR2 are SSHAT and FNYEAQ (reference sequence). Sequencing input: PBMCs. This sequence was found in a boy between 2 and 10 years old in good health and CMV-seronegative. The gene calls are TRBV7-7 and TRBJ2-3; the match to TRBD2 covers 13 bases. CDR3 sequence (DNA): TGTGCTAGCAGCCTCCAATGTGACAGGGAACTAGCGGGAGGGCAGGGAGATACGCAGTATTTT. It codes for CASSLQCDRELAGGQGDTQYF.